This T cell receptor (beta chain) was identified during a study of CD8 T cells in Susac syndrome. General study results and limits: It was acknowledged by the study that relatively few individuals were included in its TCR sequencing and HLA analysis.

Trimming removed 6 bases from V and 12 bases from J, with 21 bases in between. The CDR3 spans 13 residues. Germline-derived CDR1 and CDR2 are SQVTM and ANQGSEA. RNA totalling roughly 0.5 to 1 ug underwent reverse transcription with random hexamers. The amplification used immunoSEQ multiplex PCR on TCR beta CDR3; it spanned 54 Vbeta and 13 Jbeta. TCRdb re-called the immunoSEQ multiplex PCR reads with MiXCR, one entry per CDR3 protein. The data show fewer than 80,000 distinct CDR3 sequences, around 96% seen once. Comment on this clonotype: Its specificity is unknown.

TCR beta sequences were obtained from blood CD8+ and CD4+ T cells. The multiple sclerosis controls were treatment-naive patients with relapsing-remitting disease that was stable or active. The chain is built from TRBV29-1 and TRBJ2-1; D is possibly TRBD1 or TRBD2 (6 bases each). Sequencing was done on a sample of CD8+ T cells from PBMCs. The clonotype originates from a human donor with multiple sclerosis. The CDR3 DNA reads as TGCAGCGTGGGGGGCACTTTAATCGTGGGGCAGTTCTTC. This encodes CSVGGTLIVGQFF.